This entry lists 11 T cell receptor beta chains sequenced from one sample in a study of blood T cell repertoires in COVID-19 (dated by TCRdb to 2019 to 2021). Preparation of the library involved the immunoSEQ multiplex PCR assay. TCRdb mirrors the immuneACCESS table, restricted to in-frame sequences. Some clones are absent from its copies; in checked studies, under half trace to an unresolved V gene, and the reason for the others is unknown. The sample table records under 200,000 clones; around 80% of these occur just once. The ten largest clonotypes hold over 10% of the sample. Sequenced sample: PBMCs or T cells enriched from blood (not recorded which). Receptors originate from a woman aged 55 to 70 who had recovered from COVID-19.

The chain couples TRBV2 to TRBJ2-1; perhaps TRBD1 as D (6 bases). Trimming cost V 4 bases and J 4 bases, with 11 bases left between them. From germline, CDR1 is SNHLY and CDR2 FYNNEI. This CDR3 is built from 14 residues. The DNA of the CDR3 is TGTGCCAGCAGTGTGCAGGGGCCTTACAATGAGCAGTTCTTC. Its translation: CASSVQGPYNEQFF.

This clone was counted a single time. This chain links TRBV11-2 with TRBJ2-7, with 13 bases identical to TRBD2. Germline V CDR1 and CDR2: SGHAT, FQNNGV. This CDR3 spans 14 amino acids. Germline trimming cut 5 bases from V and 6 bases from J; bases unmatched to any gene: 4. The CDR3 nucleotides read TGTGCCAGCAGCCCGGGACTAGCGGGAAGCGAGCAGTACTTC. Translation: CASSPGLAGSEQYF.

The chain uses TRBV7-8 and TRBJ2-1; D gene uncertain. The CDR3 has 15 residues. CDR1 and CDR2 (germline): SGHVS, FQNEAQ. V was clipped by 0 bases and J by 0 bases, with 6 bases between them. As DNA, the CDR3 is TGTGCCAGCAGCTTAGCAGTTAGCTCCTACAATGAGCAGTTCTTC. Its protein is CASSLAVSSYNEQFF.

The V and J genes are TRBV6-5 and TRBJ1-2; D possibly corresponds to TRBD1 (5 bases). This CDR3 region has 12 residues. Germline loops: CDR1 MNHEY, CDR2 SVGAGI. V lost 6 bases and J lost 8, with 13 bases in between. The CDR3 nucleotides read TGTGCCAGCAGGCAGTTAGGGGTAGGCTACACCTTC. Its protein product is CASRQLGVGYTF.

The CDR3 DNA sequence: TGCGCCAGCAGCTTGGTTGGGTCAAGGGGAGGAGAAAAACTGTTTTTT. Protein: CASSLVGSRGGEKLFF. The J gene is TRBJ1-4, the V gene TRBV5-1; maybe TRBD1 (5 bases). CDR1 SGHRS and CDR2 YFSETQ come from the germline V gene. The CDR3 totals 16 residues. Deletions cut 0 bases from V and 8 bases from J, with 17 bases between.

CDR3 amino acids: CASSSQIFPF. The DNA for the CDR3 is TGTGCCAGCAGCTCCCAGATTTTTCCCTTC. J is TRBJ2-7 and V is TRBV21-1; the table's TRBD1 call for D was not verified on the DNA. TRBV21-1 represents a pseudogene. The CDR3 is 10 amino acids.

CDR3 protein: CASSQDGTASGNIQYF. The DNA of the CDR3 is TGCGCCAGCAGCCAAGATGGGACCGCTAGCGGGAACATTCAGTACTTC. This rearrangement joins TRBV4-1 to TRBJ2-4; 8 nucleotides match TRBD2. Germline CDR1 MGHRA, CDR2 YSYEKL. The CDR3 has 16 amino acids. Trimming cost V 0 bases and J 7 bases; bases outside gene matches: 8.

The chain links TRBV5-1 to TRBJ1-6; D gene ambiguous. This CDR3 is built from 16 residues. The V and J ends lost 2 bases and 6 bases respectively, with 15 bases between them. Germline V gene sequence: CDR1 SGHRS, CDR2 YFSETQ. This chain's CDR3 is CASSLLGRIFNSPLHF. In DNA, the CDR3 is TGCGCCAGCAGCTTACTTGGGAGAATCTTTAATTCACCCCTCCACTTT.

The J gene is TRBJ1-1, the V gene TRBV5-1; D remains unclear. CDR3 length: 14 amino acids. The germline V and J ends were trimmed by 4 bases and 2 bases, with 12 bases remaining between them. Germline V gene sequence: CDR1 SGHRS, CDR2 YFSETQ. The CDR3 DNA follows: TGCGCCAGCAGCCTTACAGCCACCAACACTGAAGCTTTCTTT. Residues: CASSLTATNTEAFF.

The chain carries TRBV12-3 or TRBV12-4 and TRBJ1-6, with D tentatively TRBD1 (6 bases). The CDR3 totals 12 residues. Trimming cost V 3 bases and J 13 bases, with 10 bases left between them. CDR3 in DNA: TGTGCCAGCAGTTTGCAGGGGCCCCCCCTCCACTTT. It specifies CASSLQGPPLHF.

The genes are TRBV5-6 and TRBJ2-7; perhaps TRBD2 as D (6 bases). The CDR3 runs to 13 residues. Trimming left V 4 bases short and J 3 bases short, with 11 bases between. Germline CDR1 SGHDT, CDR2 YYEEEE. The DNA of the CDR3 is TGTGCCAGCAGCCCGTGGGGGGTCTACGAGCAGTACTTC. It is translated as CASSPWGVYEQYF. The full variable domain, with the rest looked up from reference TRBV5-6 and TRBJ2-7, is DAGVTQSPTHLIKTRGQQVTLRCSPKSGHDTVSWYQQALGQGPQFIFQYYEEEERQRGNFPDRFSGHQFPNYSSELNVNALLLGDSALYLCASSPWGVYEQYFGPGTRLTVT.